Below are 28 T cell receptor beta chains sequenced from a single sample in a study of cytomegalovirus exposure and HLA in healthy donors. The PCR ran on 60 Vbeta and 13 Jbeta primers. Generated by immunoSEQ multiplex PCR, the TCRdb table keeps only in-frame clones and is missing some. This sample's clone table lists about 60,000 clones. The sample comprised PBMCs. Source of these receptors: a boy aged 5 to 17 in good health and CMV-seronegative.

This rearrangement joins TRBV5-1 to TRBJ2-5; tentatively, D is TRBD2 (6 bases). Germline assignment: CDR1 SGHRS and CDR2 YFSETQ. The CDR3 contains 15 residues. The V and J ends lost 0 bases and 7 bases respectively, with 16 bases between them. CDR3: CASSLAEQRRGTQYF. As DNA, the CDR3 is TGCGCCAGCAGCTTGGCCGAACAGCGGAGGGGGACCCAGTACTTC.

V and J are TRBV5-1 and TRBJ2-3; D not resolved. V lost 5 bases, J lost 0 bases, and 16 bases lay in between. The CDR3 is made up of 16 amino acids. Looked up from germline, CDR1 is SGHRS and CDR2 is YFSETQ. CDR3 amino acids: CASSQIRQTSTDTQYF. As DNA, the CDR3 is TGCGCCAGCAGTCAAATTCGGCAGACTAGCACAGATACGCAGTATTTT. The full variable domain, with the rest looked up from reference TRBV5-1 and TRBJ2-3, is KAGVTQTPRYLIKTRGQQVTLSCSPISGHRSVSWYQQTPGQGLQFLFEYFSETQRNKGNFPGRFSGRQFSNSRSEMNVSTLELGDSALYLCASSQIRQTSTDTQYFGPGTRLTVL.

V usage is TRBV11-1 and J usage is TRBJ2-3, with 9 bases that match TRBD1. The CDR3 contains 14 residues. CDR1 and CDR2 (germline): SGHAT, FQDESV (reference sequence). The V segment lost 8 bases and the J segment 3 bases; nucleotides outside the gene matches: 6. The CDR3 DNA is TGTGCCAGCGTACTGGACAGGGGTACAGATACGCAGTATTTT. It yields the protein CASVLDRGTDTQYF.

V usage is TRBV6-5 and J usage is TRBJ2-7; 10 nucleotides match TRBD1. The CDR3 loop spans 14 amino acids. From germline, CDR1 is MNHEY and CDR2 SVGAGI. Trimming at V came to 5 bases and at J to 2 bases, leaving 3 bases not matched to a gene. This CDR3 reads CASSTGQGAYEQYF. CDR3 DNA: TGTGCCAGCAGTACCGGACAGGGGGCCTACGAGCAGTACTTC.

V usage is TRBV5-1 and J usage is TRBJ1-4; no definite D call. This CDR3 comprises 13 residues. Germline lookup yields CDR1 SGHRS and CDR2 YFSETQ. Trimming shortened V by 4 bases and J by 4 bases, and 8 bases separated the two germline ends. CDR3 coding DNA: TGCGCCAGCAGCGCGGGATTTAATGAAAAACTGTTTTTT. This encodes CASSAGFNEKLFF.

The rearrangement joins TRBV11-1 to TRBJ2-2, with D maybe TRBD2 (6 bases). Germline CDR1 SGHAT, CDR2 FQDESV (reference sequence). V lost 7 bases and J 0 bases, leaving 9 bases between the germline ends. The CDR3 is 14 amino acids. CDR3 amino acids: CASKEGTNTGELFF. For the CDR3, the DNA is TGTGCCAGCAAGGAGGGAACGAACACCGGGGAGCTGTTTTTT.

This chain connects TRBV5-1 to TRBJ1-2; possibly TRBD1 for D (6 bases). The CDR3 consists of 13 residues. Trimming shortened V by 2 bases and J by 7 bases, and 12 bases separated the two germline ends. CDR1 SGHRS and CDR2 YFSETQ come from the germline V gene. The CDR3 DNA is TGCGCCAGCAGCTTAGCAGGGGTCGGTGGCTACACCTTC. Translated: CASSLAGVGGYTF.

This sequence joins TRBV2 and TRBJ1-6; perhaps TRBD1 as D (6 bases). CDR1 is SNHLY and CDR2 is FYNNEI in the germline V gene. The CDR3 sequence is 14 residues long. Trimming took 6 bases from V and 7 from J, leaving 13 bases between them. In nucleotides, the CDR3 is TGTGCCAGCAGAGGGACACTGGGGAATTCACCCCTCCACTTT. It is translated as CASRGTLGNSPLHF.

The chain employs TRBV29-1 and TRBJ1-1; 7 nucleotides agree with TRBD1. V shed 6 bases, J shed 0 bases, and the junction held 10 bases outside the gene matches. The CDR3 covers 15 residues. Germline V gene sequence: CDR1 SQVTM, CDR2 ANQGSEA. CDR3 sequence (DNA): TGCAGCGTCTCGTTAGGGGGCGGGATGAACACTGAAGCTTTCTTT. Its translation is CSVSLGGGMNTEAFF.

The J gene is TRBJ1-4, the V gene TRBV19; 9 bases align to TRBD1. Germline lookup yields CDR1 LNHDA and CDR2 SQIVND (reference sequence). V gave up 6 bases and J gave up 0 bases; unmatched junction bases: 5. The CDR3 has 16 residues. The CDR3 loop is CASRPTGGATNEKLFF. In DNA, the CDR3 is TGTGCCAGTAGGCCGACAGGGGGGGCAACTAATGAAAAACTGTTTTTT.

CDR3 nucleotides: TGCAGCGTTGCACCCTCCGGGGGGACAGATACGCAGTATTTT. Its translation is CSVAPSGGTDTQYF. The rearrangement joins TRBV29-1 to TRBJ2-3; 7 bases agree with TRBD2. The CDR3 contains 14 residues. Germline lookup yields CDR1 SQVTM and CDR2 ANQGSEA. J was trimmed by 3 bases and V by 4 bases; bases with no gene match: 7.

The chain couples TRBV5-4 to TRBJ2-3, with 7 bases that match TRBD2. Looked up from germline, CDR1 is SGHNT and CDR2 is YYREEE (reference sequence). This CDR3 has 15 residues. After removal of 4 bases from V and 1 base from J, the junction contained 6 bases not matched to a gene. The CDR3 sequence: CASSAGGRGTDTQYF. CDR3 bases: TGTGCCAGCAGCGCCGGGGGGAGGGGCACAGATACGCAGTATTTT.

About this clone itself: Different DNA sequences within this sample yield the same CDR3. The J gene is TRBJ1-1, the V gene TRBV25-1, with 8 bases fitting TRBD1. Trimming removed 7 bases from V and 5 bases from J; junction bases left unmatched: 6. Germline CDR1 and CDR2: MGHDK and SYGVNS. The CDR3 totals 13 residues. The CDR3 DNA follows: TGTGCCAGCAAGCCAGGGGGCTGGACTGAAGCTTTCTTT. Its translation: CASKPGGWTEAFF.

This chain uses TRBV6-6 with TRBJ1-5, with D maybe TRBD1 (6 bases). The germline CDR1 and CDR2 sequences are MNHNY and SVGAGI (reference sequence). V was clipped by 8 bases and J by 2 bases, with 13 bases between them. The CDR3 is made up of 14 amino acids. The CDR3 is CASATSGGNQPQHF. The CDR3 DNA follows: TGTGCCAGCGCGACCTCAGGGGGCAATCAGCCCCAGCATTTT.

The gene calls are TRBV6-5 and TRBJ2-7; 7 bases are a match to TRBD1. The CDR3 has 14 residues. Per germline, CDR1 MNHEY and CDR2 SVGAGI. The J segment lost 2 bases and the V segment lost 6 bases, leaving 7 bases of the junction unmatched. In DNA form, the CDR3 reads TGTGCCAGCAGAACACAGGGGCTGACCTACGAGCAGTACTTC. This codes for CASRTQGLTYEQYF.

The rearrangement uses TRBV29-1 and TRBJ1-1; 9 bases line up with TRBD1. Losses at the gene ends were 6 bases for V and 9 bases for J; bases not matched to a gene: 11. The CDR3 consists of 13 residues. Germline CDR1 is SQVTM and CDR2 is ANQGSEA. This chain's CDR3 is CSVGSGTGRKAFF. DNA for the CDR3: TGCAGCGTGGGATCCGGGACAGGGAGGAAAGCTTTCTTT.

This sequence joins TRBV10-1 and TRBJ1-1, with D possibly TRBD1 on 6 matching bases. Deletions cut 7 bases from V and 1 base from J, with 13 bases between. Looked up from germline, CDR1 is WNHNN and CDR2 is SYGVQD (reference sequence). This CDR3 spans 14 amino acids. CDR3: CASIEGGPNTEAFF. Written as DNA, the CDR3 is TGCGCCAGCATCGAGGGGGGGCCGAACACTGAAGCTTTCTTT.

This chain joins TRBV18 and TRBJ2-2, with 7 bases fitting TRBD1. CDR3 length: 14 residues. The V and J ends lost 3 bases and 5 bases, in that order; junction bases with no gene match: 3. Germline V gene lookup returns CDR1 KGHSH and CDR2 LQKENI. The CDR3 here is CASSPPTGTGELFF. In DNA, the CDR3 is TGTGCCAGCTCACCTCCGACAGGGACCGGGGAGCTGTTTTTT.

The chain recombines TRBV30 with TRBJ1-5; D is ambiguous. With 1 base removed from V and 6 bases from J, the gap between germline ends came to 7 bases. CDR3 length: 12 residues. In germline, CDR1 is GTSNPN, CDR2 SVGIG (reference sequence). As DNA, the CDR3 is TGTGCCTGGAGTGGAGGGTTTCAGCCCCAGCATTTT. It specifies CAWSGGFQPQHF.

The V and J genes are TRBV6-6 and TRBJ2-7, with 8 nucleotides matching TRBD1. This CDR3 has 15 amino acids. From germline, CDR1 is MNHNY and CDR2 SVGAGI (reference sequence). Trimming cost V 2 bases and J 2 bases; bases outside gene matches: 5. CDR3 sequence reads: CASSYGDRGTYEQYF. The CDR3 DNA reads TGTGCCAGCAGTTACGGAGACAGGGGAACCTACGAGCAGTACTTC.

The V call is TRBV14, the J call TRBJ2-7, with TRBD2 matching 11 bases. The V gene's germline CDR1 is SGHDN and CDR2 FVKESK. This CDR3 spans 15 amino acids. Losses at the gene ends were 3 bases for V and 6 bases for J; bases not matched to a gene: 7. As DNA, the CDR3 is TGTGCCAGCAGCCAGGCGGCTAGCGGGAGGTCCGAGCAGTACTTC. Translation: CASSQAASGRSEQYF.

The chain combines TRBV7-2 with TRBJ2-7, with D possibly being TRBD2 (5 bases). The CDR3 has 15 amino acids. The germline V and J ends were trimmed by 1 base and 3 bases, with 13 bases remaining between them. Germline V gene lookup returns CDR1 SGHTA and CDR2 FQGNSA. The CDR3 DNA reads TGTGCCAGCAGCTTAGGGGGAGATTATAACTACGAGCAGTACTTC. Amino acids: CASSLGGDYNYEQYF.

This sequence joins TRBV6-1 and TRBJ1-5, with D possibly matching TRBD1 (5 bases). Between the trimmed V and J ends, which lost 1 base and 0 bases, there was a span of 25 bases. The V gene's germline CDR1 is MNHNS and CDR2 SASEGT. This CDR3 is 21 amino acids long. This CDR3 reads CASSEGQSDQIQLYSNQPQHF. Written as DNA, the CDR3 is TGTGCCAGCAGTGAAGGACAGTCGGATCAGATACAACTCTATAGCAATCAGCCCCAGCATTTT.

The V and J genes are TRBV7-9 and TRBJ2-3, with TRBD2 as a possible D gene (7 bases). The germline gives CDR1 SEHNR, CDR2 FQNEAQ (reference sequence). Trimming shortened V by 5 bases and J by 5 bases, and 20 bases separated the two germline ends. The CDR3 has 16 amino acids. CDR3 nucleotide sequence: TGTGCCAGCAGCCTTAGACGGGGGGCTGCTGGAGATACGCAGTATTTT. It is translated as CASSLRRGAAGDTQYF.

The chain links TRBV29-1 to TRBJ2-1, with D possibly matching TRBD2 (7 bases). Germline CDR1 is SQVTM and CDR2 is ANQGSEA. The ends were cut back, 8 bases at V and 4 bases at J, with 18 bases in the middle. This CDR3 region has 14 residues. The CDR3 sequence: CSRTGGGGYNEQFF. CDR3 DNA: TGCAGCCGGACGGGCGGGGGCGGTTACAATGAGCAGTTCTTC.

This chain uses TRBV7-6 with TRBJ1-1; TRBD1 might be the D (6 bases). The germline V gene has CDR1 SGHVS and CDR2 FNYEAQ. V was pared by 5 bases and J by 3 bases, with 10 bases between. There are 13 residues in the CDR3. The CDR3 here is CASSQTGYTEAFF. In DNA, the CDR3 is TGTGCCAGCAGCCAAACAGGGTACACTGAAGCTTTCTTT.

V gene TRBV9 combines with J gene TRBJ2-1; 7 bases are shared with TRBD2. The germline V gene encodes CDR1 SGDLS and CDR2 YYNGEE. The J segment lost 9 bases and the V segment lost 4 bases, leaving 10 bases of the junction unmatched. The CDR3 totals 14 residues. CDR3 bases: TGTGCCAGCAGCACGCGGGAGCCGTCCCGTGAGCAGTTCTTC. Translating it yields CASSTREPSREQFF.

The rearrangement joins TRBV10-3 to TRBJ1-4; D perhaps matches TRBD1 (6 bases). This CDR3 spans 18 amino acids. V lost 2 bases to trimming and J lost 2 bases, with 18 bases between them. Germline CDR1 and CDR2: ENHRY and SYGVKD. CDR3 DNA sequence: TGTGCCATCAGTGAGACGACAGGAGCCAGGGTGACTAATGAAAAACTGTTTTTT. As protein: CAISETTGARVTNEKLFF.